This T cell receptor (beta chain) was profiled in a study of blood T cell repertoires in COVID-19 (dated by TCRdb to about 2020). The study in broad terms: Samples covering the acute and convalescent phases of COVID-19 were provided by collaborators in the United States, Italy and Spain. The material from the prospective study consisted of cDNA or gDNA derived from T cells, B-cell-depleted T cells, or PBMCs. Subjects who had been exposed to COVID-19, were actively infected with it, or had recovered from it provided the deeply sampled blood TCRbeta repertoires that made up the dataset. The repertoires were released in a freely available public database meant as a resource for research on the immune response to SARS-CoV-2. The samples were drawn from the first 160 participants of the ongoing ImmuneRACE study and from about 1,200 subjects provided by 6 global collaborators. The sample metadata nearly always contained a de-identified subject ID, COVID-19 status, age in years and sex. Where available, HLA class I and class II types were taken from metadata supplied by the sample provider and were not determined by assay-based typing. The investigation overall reported the following: The quantity of clinical and demographic metadata differed by source and by participant and was supplied without curation.

TCRbeta CDR3 regions were amplified from genomic DNA using the immunoSEQ Assay, a bias-controlled multiplex PCR. The study's own analysis went as follows. Within the assay, amplification of reference gene primers was used to estimate how many nucleated cells each sample contained. To quantify the absolute abundance of each unique TCRbeta CDR3 rearrangement, sequence reads were collapsed and filtered. For each sample, productive Simpson clonality was calculated as the square root of Simpson's diversity index across productive rearrangements. TCRdb took this table from immuneACCESS and kept in-frame rearrangements with V and J called. Such tables lack part of the clones; where checked against another copy, unresolved V genes explain under half of the gap, and the rest is unexplained. That table supplies the V and J calls and clone size; D and trimming were determined from the DNA. This sample is represented by 75,000 to 100,000 clones; roughly 85% of them were singletons. The ten largest clones take up over 9.5% of the sample.

Concerning this clone: Its antigen target is currently unknown. Base qualities are not at hand, and no much larger clone is one base apart.

Collaborating institutions collected whole blood in K2EDTA tubes following their own protocols. For TCRbeta analysis, collaborators shipped samples as frozen whole blood, isolated PBMCs, or DNA extracted from either of those sample types. For this chain, trimming is 10 bases at the V end and 7 bases at the J end, and the number of junction bases without a gene match is 5. From a lookup of the germline V gene (reference sequence), CDR1 and CDR2 are MNHEY and SMNVEV. Including cysteine and phenylalanine, the CDR3 has 13 amino acids. The kept DNA is CDR3 alone, 39 bases in frame from the first base. Material: peripheral blood. The chain joins TRBV27 to TRBJ1-4; 11 bases in the junction line up with TRBD1. The receptor was isolated from a human donor in a cohort sampled during active COVID-19. Here is the DNA: TGTGCCACTGCGGGACAGGGGGGTGAAAAACTGTTTTTT. Its protein product is CATAGQGGEKLFF.